Below, one T cell receptor beta chain is given with its context. The data derive from a study of blood T cells in healthy people across ages. The length of the CDR3 is 13 residues. Looked up from germline, CDR1 is KGHSH and CDR2 is LQKENI. The V and J ends lost 3 bases and 7 bases respectively, with 10 bases between them. For the second PCR, which ran for about 6 to 12 cycles, a sample-barcoded 5' primer and a J-beta primer mix were used. TCRdb redid the calling of the 5' RACE reads with MiXCR, one entry per CDR3 protein. The table records some 690,000 distinct CDR3 sequences, approximately 21% of them present only once.

This TCR came from a man in his 70s in good health. Sequencing was done on a sample of blood. The chain carries TRBV18 and TRBJ1-5, with no clear D. CDR3 region: CASSPGVVQPQHF. The CDR3 DNA sequence: TGTGCCAGCTCACCCGGAGTTGTACAGCCCCAGCATTTT.